This TCR beta chain came from a study of CD8 T cells in ankylosing spondylitis. V lost 2 bases and J 2 bases, leaving 9 bases between the germline ends. This CDR3 contains 14 residues. Per the germline V gene, CDR1 is KGHDR and CDR2 is SFDVKD. Study results and limitations: There was a TCR beta motif, made of several highly homologous variants, that appeared characteristic of ankylosing spondylitis blood. There was reportedly significant enrichment of clones that were disease-linked in matched ankylosing spondylitis synovial fluid.

As for this clonotype: Its antigen remains unknown.

MiXCR, run by TCRdb on the 5' RACE reads, gives a single entry per CDR3 protein. The table lists 700,000 or so distinct CDR3 sequences, over 15% of them singletons. This clonotype originated in a male donor with ankylosing spondylitis. The rearrangement uses TRBV24-1 and TRBJ2-7; D is unclear. The specimen sequenced was blood, either unsorted or a sorted T cell fraction (not recorded which). CDR3 in DNA: TGTGCCACCAGTGATTACCAACTACCCTACGAGCAGTACTTC. It encodes CATSDYQLPYEQYF.